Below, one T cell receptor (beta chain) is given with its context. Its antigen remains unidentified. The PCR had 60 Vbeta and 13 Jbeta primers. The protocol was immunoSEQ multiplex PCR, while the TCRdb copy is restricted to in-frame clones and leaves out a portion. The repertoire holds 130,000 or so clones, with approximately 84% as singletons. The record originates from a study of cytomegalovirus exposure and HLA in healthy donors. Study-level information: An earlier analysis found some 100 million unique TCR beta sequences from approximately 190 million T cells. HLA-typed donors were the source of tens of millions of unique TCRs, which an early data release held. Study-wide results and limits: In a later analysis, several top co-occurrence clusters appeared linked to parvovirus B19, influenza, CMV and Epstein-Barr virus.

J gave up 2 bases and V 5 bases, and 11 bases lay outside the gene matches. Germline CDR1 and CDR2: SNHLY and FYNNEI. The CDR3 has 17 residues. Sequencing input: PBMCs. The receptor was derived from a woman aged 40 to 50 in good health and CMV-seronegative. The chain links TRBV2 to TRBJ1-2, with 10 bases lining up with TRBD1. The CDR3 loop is CASSIDRGRSGNYGYTF. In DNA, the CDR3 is TGTGCCAGCAGTATCGACAGGGGGCGGAGTGGCAACTATGGCTACACCTTC.